The T cell receptor beta chain under discussion was sequenced for a study of a mutant IDH1 vaccine in newly diagnosed glioma. At the level of the study: Mean patient age was about 40 years; about 62% were male and roughly 38% female. Before enrollment, the patients had been treated with radiotherapy alone, temozolomide alone, or both together. Most of them had received both. Study-wide findings and caveats: It seemed that pseudoprogression was not linked to changes in the top peripheral T cell clonotypes.

Clones were read by immunoSEQ multiplex PCR, and TCRdb kept only the in-frame ones, dropping some. The data show around 50,000 clones, 80% to 90% seen once. The time point denotes: week 5, during vaccination. Vaccination comprised doses that each held 300 ug of mutant IDH1 20-mer peptide, plus topical imiquimod. The donor cohort comprised cases of new WHO grade 3 or 4 IDH1-mutant, ATRX-lost astrocytoma. As concerns this clone: The antigen is unknown.

Source: PBMCs, taken from a glioma patient whose treatment included an IDH1 peptide vaccine. This clonotype originated in a woman between 40 and 55 years old with glioma.

The DNA of the CDR3 is TGCGCCAGCAGCCAGGGAGGAGGGACCCAGTACTTC. Translation: CASSQGGGTQYF. The rearrangement joins TRBV4-1 to TRBJ2-5; maybe TRBD2 (6 bases). The length of the CDR3 is 12 residues. The ends were cut back, 3 bases at V and 7 bases at J, with 9 bases in the middle. Germline lookup yields CDR1 MGHRA and CDR2 YSYEKL.